This record concerns one TCR beta chain sequence. Its antigen is unknown. Base qualities are not recorded, but no much larger clone differs from it by a single base. The immunoSEQ Assay, a bias-controlled multiplex PCR, was used to amplify TCRbeta CDR3 regions from genomic DNA. The original methods were these. The number of nucleated cells in each sample was estimated by amplification of reference gene primers within the assay. To quantify the absolute abundance of each unique TCRbeta CDR3 rearrangement, sequence reads were collapsed and filtered. For each sample, productive Simpson clonality was calculated as the square root of Simpson's diversity index across productive rearrangements. Here the immuneACCESS table is served through TCRdb, limited to in-frame sequences with V and J called. Missing clones are a known gap in these copies; in checked studies unresolved V genes cover under half, and the rest lacks a known reason. V, J and clone size derive from that table, while D and trimming were established from the DNA sequence. For this sample the table gives 310,000 or so clones, of which roughly 89% were detected only once. The ten largest clones add up to around 9% of the sample.

The data derive from a study of blood T cell repertoires in COVID-19 (dated by TCRdb to 2018 to 2021). Regarding the complete study: Samples from collaborators originated in the United States, Italy and Spain and spanned both the acute and convalescent phases of COVID-19. The material from the prospective study consisted of cDNA or gDNA derived from T cells, B-cell-depleted T cells, or PBMCs. Deeply sampled blood TCRbeta repertoires from subjects exposed to, actively infected with, or recovered from COVID-19 were included in the dataset. A freely available public database, intended as a resource for researchers studying the immune response to SARS-CoV-2, is where the repertoires were released. Samples were obtained from the ongoing ImmuneRACE study (first 160 participants) and from about 1,300 subjects provided by 6 global collaborators. The sample metadata nearly always contained a de-identified subject ID, COVID-19 status, age in years and sex. Where available, HLA class I and class II types were obtained from metadata supplied by the sample provider rather than from assay-based typing.

Cut back by 4 bases and 4 bases, the V and J ends lie 16 bases apart. The CDR3 runs 15 residues from the cysteine to the phenylalanine. Only the CDR3 portion is preserved as DNA: 45 bases, with reading frame beginning at the first base. CDR1 and CDR2 are drawn from the germline V gene: LGHNA, YSLEER. The paper's findings and limits, for the study overall: The amount of clinical and demographic metadata varied by source and participant and was provided uncurated.

In the prospective study, participants were about 18 to 100 years old, resided in approximately 22 geographic areas of the United States, and were enrolled through a virtual design. In the prospective study, cohorts were assigned on the basis of participant-reported clinical history obtained from a screening survey and a study questionnaire. Recovered participants in ImmuneRACE Cohort 3 were defined by two consecutive negative NP/OP PCR tests, clearance by a healthcare professional, or resolution of symptoms. Each participant in the prospective study had whole blood, serum and a nasopharyngeal or oropharyngeal swab collected by mobile phlebotomists. Over an approximately 2-month period, participants in the prospective study had the option of providing additional blood draws and questionnaires. Prospective study blood samples were shipped either frozen or at room temperature before DNA extraction.

This clonotype was sampled from a young woman who had recovered from COVID-19. The sequence is built from TRBV4-3 and TRBJ1-1, and perhaps TRBD1 as D gene, on 5 matching bases. The sequencing input was PBMCs or T cells enriched from blood (not recorded which). CDR3 region: CASSRYRGKGTEAFF. The sequenced DNA: TGCGCCAGCAGCCGCTATCGGGGGAAAGGCACTGAAGCTTTCTTT.